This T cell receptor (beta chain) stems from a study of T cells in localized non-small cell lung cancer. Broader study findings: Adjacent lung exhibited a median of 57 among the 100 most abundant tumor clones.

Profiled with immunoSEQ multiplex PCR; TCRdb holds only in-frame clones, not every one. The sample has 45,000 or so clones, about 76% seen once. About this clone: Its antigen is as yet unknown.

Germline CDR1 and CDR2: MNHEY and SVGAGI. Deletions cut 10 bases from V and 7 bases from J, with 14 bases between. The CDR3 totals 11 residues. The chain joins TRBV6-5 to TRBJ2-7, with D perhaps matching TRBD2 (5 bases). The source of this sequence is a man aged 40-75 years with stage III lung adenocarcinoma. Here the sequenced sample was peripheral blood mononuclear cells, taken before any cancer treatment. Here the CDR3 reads CATNRWEEQYF. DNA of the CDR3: TGTGCCACCAATAGATGGGAGGAGCAGTACTTC.